The entry below gives a single T cell receptor beta chain sequence along with its context. These data belong to a study of technical replicates of blood from four donors. The CDR3 spans 16 residues. With 2 bases clipped from V and 5 bases from J, the junction kept 11 bases outside the gene matches. Germline loops: CDR1 KGHSH, CDR2 LQKENI. Sequenced by immunoSEQ multiplex PCR; TCRdb stores in-frame clones only, minus some. The sample carries tens of thousands of clones, 85% to 95% recorded once. The sample consisted of T cells isolated from PBMCs. V gene TRBV18 combines with J gene TRBJ2-7, with TRBD2 identical over 8 bases. This clonotype was obtained from a human donor in good health. The DNA for the CDR3 is TGTGCCAGCTCACCAAGAGACGGGACTAGTCGCCACGAGCAGTACTTC. Protein sequence: CASSPRDGTSRHEQYF.